The 30 T cell receptor beta chains given below trace back to one sample, sequenced in a study of blood T cells in healthy people across ages. Primers used in a second PCR of about 7 to 12 cycles were a sample-barcoded 5' primer and a J-beta primer mix. TCRdb reprocessed the 5' RACE reads with MiXCR, giving one entry per CDR3 protein. This table holds a few hundred thousand distinct CDR3 sequences, about a quarter found once. These records were also assigned to another study, of T cells of mothers and their children.

The specimen sequenced was blood. The receptors shown here come from a boy younger than 10 in good health.

Points on this clonotype: A single base separates this from a much larger clone, so it may be a read error. The rearrangement uses TRBV28 and TRBJ1-1, with unresolved D. The CDR3 sequence is 10 residues long. Germline loops: CDR1 MDHEN, CDR2 SYDVKM. With 11 bases removed from V and 3 bases from J, the gap between germline ends came to 7 bases. The CDR3 loop reads CACGDTEAFF. DNA for the CDR3: TGTGCCTGCGGGGACACTGAAGCTTTCTTT.

This clonotype has more than one count but fewer than ten. The V call is TRBV6-9, the J call TRBJ2-1; the D is unclear. The germline V gene encodes CDR1 MNHGY and CDR2 SVAAGI. The CDR3 sequence is 14 residues long. Between the trimmed V and J ends, which lost 0 bases and 2 bases, there was a span of 5 bases. This CDR3 is CASSYSKTYNEQFF. The CDR3 nucleotides are TGTGCCAGCAGTTATTCAAAAACCTACAATGAGCAGTTCTTC.

This clonotype has a handful of counts. The V gene is TRBV15, the J gene TRBJ2-1; 9 bases fit TRBD2. In germline, CDR1 is LNHNV, CDR2 YYDKDF (reference sequence). This CDR3 is built from 18 residues. Trimming took 0 bases from V and 0 from J; bases not matched to a gene: 6. Here the CDR3 reads CATSRESSGGISYNEQFF. Here the CDR3 DNA reads TGTGCCACCAGCAGAGAGAGTAGCGGGGGCATCTCCTACAATGAGCAGTTCTTC.

This clonotype was observed a few times. The CDR3 region is CASSLRGKNIQYF. Written as DNA, the CDR3 is TGTGCCAGCAGTTTGAGGGGGAAAAACATTCAGTACTTC. J is TRBJ2-4 and V is TRBV27; maybe TRBD1 (6 bases). Trimming stripped 3 bases from V and 4 bases from J, with 7 bases between. CDR1 and CDR2 from the germline V gene are MNHEY and SMNVEV (reference sequence). The CDR3 covers 13 residues.

In nucleotides, the CDR3 is TGTGCCAGCTCACCGCAGGGGGTTCGCTACGAGCAGTACTTC. It specifies CASSPQGVRYEQYF. The chain links TRBV18 to TRBJ2-7, with 7 bases fitting TRBD1. V lost 3 bases to trimming and J lost 3 bases; unmatched junction nucleotides: 5. CDR3 length equals 14 residues. CDR1 KGHSH and CDR2 LQKENI come from the germline V gene.

This clonotype came up a few times. The rearrangement joins TRBV20-1 to TRBJ2-1, with D perhaps TRBD1 or TRBD2 (5 bases each). This CDR3 is built from 13 residues. Per germline, CDR1 DFQATT and CDR2 SNEGSKA (reference sequence). In nucleotides, the CDR3 is TGCAGCGTCAGAAAAGGGACCCCCGATGAGCAGTTCTTC. Translating it yields CSVRKGTPDEQFF.

A few counts support this clonotype. V is TRBV27 and J is TRBJ1-1; 8 bases are shared with TRBD1. The CDR3 consists of 14 residues. Trimming removed 2 bases from V and 5 bases from J; junction bases left unmatched: 4. Per the germline V gene, CDR1 is MNHEY and CDR2 is SMNVEV (reference sequence). CDR3 nucleotide sequence: TGTGCCAGCAGTTTAAGTGGGACAGGAACTGAAGCTTTCTTT. This translates into CASSLSGTGTEAFF.

This clonotype occurred a few times. The chain uses TRBV5-4 and TRBJ2-7; 9 nucleotides line up with TRBD2. With 4 bases clipped from V and 7 bases from J, the junction kept 12 bases outside the gene matches. The CDR3 has 15 residues. From germline, CDR1 is SGHNT and CDR2 YYREEE (reference sequence). This CDR3 reads CASSPSAGGVREQYF. CDR3 nucleotides: TGTGCCAGCAGCCCATCAGCGGGGGGCGTAAGGGAGCAGTACTTC. The complete variable domain, with remaining parts taken from reference TRBV5-4 and TRBJ2-7, reads ETGVTQSPTHLIKTRGQQVTLRCSSQSGHNTVSWYQQALGQGPQFIFQYYREEENGRGNFPPRFSGLQFPNYSSELNVNALELDDSALYLCASSPSAGGVREQYFGPGTRLTVT.

This clonotype was seen a few times. V usage is TRBV20-1 and J usage is TRBJ2-1; D might be TRBD1 (5 bases). This CDR3 region has 14 residues. V gave up 0 bases and J gave up 3 bases, with 9 bases separating them. Germline assignment: CDR1 DFQATT and CDR2 SNEGSKA (reference sequence). The CDR3 DNA sequence: TGCAGTGCTAGAGACAGGGCTAACTACAATGAGCAGTTCTTC. This gives the protein CSARDRANYNEQFF.

This clonotype was detected only a few times. V is TRBV29-1 and J is TRBJ1-1; a possible D gene is TRBD1 (5 bases). Per germline, CDR1 SQVTM and CDR2 ANQGSEA. The germline V and J ends were trimmed by 0 bases and 11 bases, with 16 bases remaining between them. The CDR3 runs 13 residues. This CDR3 is CSVEDRDLQGAFF. The CDR3, as DNA: TGCAGCGTTGAAGATCGGGACCTTCAGGGCGCTTTCTTT.

The rearrangement joins TRBV7-7 to TRBJ1-4; 11 bases align to TRBD1. The CDR3 loop spans 19 amino acids. V dropped 1 base and J dropped 3; count of bases not matched to a gene: 10. Germline V gene sequence: CDR1 SSHAT, CDR2 FNYEAQ (reference sequence). CDR3 in amino acids: CASSLETGTGGQANEKLFF. CDR3 DNA: TGTGCCAGCAGCTTAGAGACCGGGACAGGGGGTCAGGCTAATGAAAAACTGTTTTTT.

This chain uses TRBV12-3 or TRBV12-4 with TRBJ2-6; a possible D gene is TRBD2 (5 bases). The CDR3 covers 21 residues. With 1 base removed from V and 0 bases from J, the gap between germline ends came to 22 bases. This chain's CDR3 is CASSLDHSGWRVPSGANVLTF. For the CDR3, the DNA is TGTGCCAGCAGTTTAGACCATTCGGGGTGGCGGGTCCCCTCTGGGGCCAACGTCCTGACTTTC.

This clonotype was counted a few times. The chain combines TRBV27 with TRBJ1-1; TRBD1 is a possible D gene (5 bases). The CDR3 runs to 15 residues. The germline gives CDR1 MNHEY, CDR2 SMNVEV (reference sequence). Trimming removed 5 bases at V and 4 bases at J, with 17 bases between. The CDR3 bases are TGTGCCAGCAGTCCACGGGGGTACGGGGCCACTGAAGCTTTCTTT. Translated, it gives CASSPRGYGATEAFF.

The chain combines TRBV20-1 with TRBJ2-4; a weak D match, TRBD1 (8 bases). Germline values: CDR1 DFQATT, CDR2 SNEGSKA (reference sequence). V lost 5 bases, J lost 8 bases, and 16 bases lay in between. This CDR3 contains 13 residues. CDR3 in amino acids: CSALRTGRDIQYF. In DNA, the CDR3 is TGCAGTGCTCTCCGGACAGGGAGGGACATTCAGTACTTC.

This clonotype appeared many times. This rearrangement joins TRBV19 to TRBJ2-1; D remains unclear. The DNA end lines up better with TRBJ2-7; the J call may be wrong. This CDR3 has 12 amino acids. Looked up from germline, CDR1 is LNHDA and CDR2 is SQIVND (reference sequence). The CDR3 coding sequence is TGTGCCAGTAGTGAAAACTCCTACGAGCAGTACTTC. It codes for CASSENSYEQYF.

There are a few counts of this clonotype. The chain employs TRBV3-1 and TRBJ1-3; D uncertain. V lost 5 bases and J 0 bases, leaving 5 bases between the germline ends. Germline CDR1 and CDR2: LGHDT and YNNKEL (reference sequence). The CDR3 extends over 13 amino acids. The CDR3 DNA sequence: TGTGCCAGCAGCACCAACTCTGGAAACACCATATATTTT. Amino acid sequence: CASSTNSGNTIYF.

In this sample, this clonotype turned up a few times. The rearrangement uses TRBV11-2 and TRBJ2-4; 8 bases line up with TRBD2. This CDR3 region has 16 residues. After removal of 2 bases from V and 8 bases from J, the junction contained 11 bases not matched to a gene. Germline V CDR1 and CDR2: SGHAT, FQNNGV. The CDR3, as DNA: TGTGCCAGCAGCTTATTCGTCGCCGGGGGGGGGGACATTCAGTACTTC. Its protein product is CASSLFVAGGGDIQYF.

About this clonotype itself: Its ends do not fully match the called genes, so a read error is possible. The J gene is TRBJ1-1, the V gene TRBV7-9; D remains unclear. The CDR3 has 13 residues. Looked up from germline, CDR1 is SEHNR and CDR2 is FQNEAQ (reference sequence). The CDR3 is CASSFKGDTEALF. CDR3 coding DNA: TGTGCCAGCAGCTTTAAGGGAGATACTGAAGCTCTCTTT.

The J gene is TRBJ1-3, the V gene TRBV6-5; the D is unclear. This CDR3 comprises 15 residues. V shed 7 bases and J shed 2 bases, with 15 bases lying between them. Germline lookup yields CDR1 MNHEY and CDR2 SVGAGI. CDR3 in DNA: TGTGCCAGCAAGGATTCTTGGGATGCTGGAAACACCATATATTTT. This gives the protein CASKDSWDAGNTIYF.

This clonotype was seen only once. CDR3 DNA: TGTGCCAGCAGTGCGGACAGGGGCGAAGAGACCCAGTACTTC. Translation: CASSADRGEETQYF. V is TRBV27 and J is TRBJ2-5, with 9 bases lining up with TRBD1. J lost 3 bases, V lost 5 bases, and 4 bases had no gene match. The length of the CDR3 is 14 residues. Looked up from germline, CDR1 is MNHEY and CDR2 is SMNVEV (reference sequence).

The V call is TRBV2, the J call TRBJ2-2; unclear D gene. Germline values: CDR1 SNHLY, CDR2 FYNNEI. The CDR3 loop spans 14 amino acids. Trimming took 3 bases from V and 7 from J, leaving 12 bases between them. DNA of the CDR3: TGTGCCAGCAGTGATTTTGACCGAGGCGGGGAGCTGTTTTTT. As protein: CASSDFDRGGELFF.

The rearrangement joins TRBV5-1 to TRBJ2-7; 10 bases are a match to TRBD1. Germline V gives CDR1 SGHRS, CDR2 YFSETQ. The CDR3 has 16 residues. Trimming took 4 bases from V and 5 from J; bases not matched to a gene: 12. CDR3 DNA sequence: TGCGCCAGCAGCCTACGGGACAGGGGACCGACTCACGAGCAGTACTTC. Amino acids: CASSLRDRGPTHEQYF.

To note about this clonotype: At one boundary the junction diverges from the germline segment, which might be a read error. The V call is TRBV3-1, the J call TRBJ2-1; 10 bases agree with TRBD1. Judging by the DNA end, TRBJ2-4 fits better; the J call may be wrong. Germline V CDR1 and CDR2: LGHDT, YNNKEL (reference sequence). The CDR3 totals 16 residues. The DNA for the CDR3 is TGTGTCAGCAGCCGACAGGGGGCATGGGCCAAAAACATTCAGTACTTC. Protein product: CVSSRQGAWAKNIQYF.

The V call is TRBV27, the J call TRBJ2-7, with TRBD2 identical over 16 bases. J was trimmed by 2 bases and V by 5 bases; bases with no gene match: 3. The germline gives CDR1 MNHEY, CDR2 SMNVEV (reference sequence). The CDR3 length is 16 residues. CDR3 coding DNA: TGTGCCAGCAGTACAGGGACTAGCGGGAGGGCCTACGAGCAGTACTTC. The encoded protein is CASSTGTSGRAYEQYF.

This clonotype occurred a few times. The CDR3 loop is CASSPQWARGRHEKLFF. The CDR3 DNA is TGTGCCAGCAGCCCTCAGTGGGCCCGGGGTCGTCATGAAAAACTGTTTTTT. The rearrangement uses TRBV3-1 and TRBJ1-4; D not resolved. The CDR3 has 17 residues. Trimming took off 4 bases at V and 6 bases at J, with 21 bases between the two ends. Germline values: CDR1 LGHDT, CDR2 YNNKEL (reference sequence). Supplemented by reference TRBV3-1 and TRBJ1-4, the full variable domain reads DTAVSQTPKYLVTQMGNDKSIKCEQNLGHDTMYWYKQDSKKFLKIMFSYNNKELIINETVPNRFSPKSPDKAHLNLHINSLELGDSAVYFCASSPQWARGRHEKLFFGSGTQLSVL.

J is TRBJ1-1 and V is TRBV19; 8 nucleotides agree with TRBD1. From germline, CDR1 is LNHDA and CDR2 SQIVND (reference sequence). The CDR3 consists of 17 residues. Trimming at V came to 1 base and at J to 1 base, leaving 8 bases not matched to a gene. CDR3 DNA sequence: TGTGCCAGTAGTATAGGGCCCGTCGGGACAGGGAACACTGAAGCTTTCTTT. Translation: CASSIGPVGTGNTEAFF.

The sample holds a few counts of this clonotype. The chain carries TRBV30 and TRBJ1-1; D is unclear. The CDR3 consists of 13 residues. CDR1 and CDR2 (germline): GTSNPN, SVGIG (reference sequence). The germline V and J ends were trimmed by 1 base and 1 base, with 7 bases remaining between them. Here the CDR3 DNA reads TGTGCCTGGAGTGCCTCCAAGAACACTGAAGCTTTCTTT. Amino acid sequence: CAWSASKNTEAFF.

The chain employs TRBV7-8 and TRBJ2-5; D might be TRBD2 (6 bases). Germline CDR1 and CDR2: SGHVS and FQNEAQ. V was trimmed by 5 bases and J by 11 bases, leaving 21 bases between them. The CDR3 runs 14 residues. The CDR3 reads CASSEYPGTREQYF. The CDR3 coding sequence is TGTGCCAGCAGCGAATACCCAGGTACTCGGGAGCAGTACTTC.

This clonotype was seen more than once but under ten times. CDR3 loop: CASSTRQGPNTEAFF. In nucleotides, the CDR3 is TGTGCCAGCAGCACCCGACAGGGGCCGAACACTGAAGCTTTCTTT. The chain carries TRBV7-9 and TRBJ1-1; 8 bases align to TRBD1. The germline V gene has CDR1 SEHNR and CDR2 FQNEAQ (reference sequence). V trimming: 5 bases; J trimming: 1 base; junction bases outside the gene matches: 6. The CDR3 consists of 15 residues.

This clonotype was seen a handful of times. This chain links TRBV7-8 with TRBJ1-3; the match to TRBD1 covers 7 bases. Germline values: CDR1 SGHVS, CDR2 FQNEAQ. V gave up 7 bases and J gave up 3 bases; unmatched junction bases: 12. The length of the CDR3 is 16 residues. CDR3 nucleotides: TGTGCCAGCACCTTGCGAGACAGGGCTATTGGAAACACCATATATTTT. This sequence encodes CASTLRDRAIGNTIYF.